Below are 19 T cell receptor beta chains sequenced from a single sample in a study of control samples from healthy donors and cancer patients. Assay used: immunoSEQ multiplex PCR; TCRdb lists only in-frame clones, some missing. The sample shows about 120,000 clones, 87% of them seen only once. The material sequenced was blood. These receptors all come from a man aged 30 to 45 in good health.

CDR3 bases: TGTGCCACCAGCAGAGATCATAGGAATGCAAACACCATATATTTT. Translated, it gives CATSRDHRNANTIYF. The gene calls are TRBV15 and TRBJ1-3; D call uncertain. V lost 0 bases to trimming and J lost 6 bases, with 12 bases between them. The CDR3 runs to 15 residues. Looked up from germline, CDR1 is LNHNV and CDR2 is YYDKDF (reference sequence).

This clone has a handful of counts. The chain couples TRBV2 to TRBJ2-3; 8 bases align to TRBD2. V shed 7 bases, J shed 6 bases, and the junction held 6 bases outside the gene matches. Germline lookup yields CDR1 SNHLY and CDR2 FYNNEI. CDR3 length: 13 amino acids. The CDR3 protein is CASIGTRGDTQYF. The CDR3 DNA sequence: TGTGCCAGCATCGGGACTAGAGGTGATACGCAGTATTTT. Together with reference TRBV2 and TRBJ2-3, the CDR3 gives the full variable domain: EPEVTQTPSHQVTQMGQEVILRCVPISNHLYFYWYRQILGQKVEFLVSFYNNEISEKSEIFDDQFSVERPDGSNFTLKIRSTKLEDSAMYFCASIGTRGDTQYFGPGTRLTVL.

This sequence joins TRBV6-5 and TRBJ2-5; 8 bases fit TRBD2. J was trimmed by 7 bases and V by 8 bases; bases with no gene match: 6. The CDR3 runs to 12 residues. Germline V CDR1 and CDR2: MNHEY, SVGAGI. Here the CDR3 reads CASLGLEGTQYF. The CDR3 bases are TGTGCCAGCCTGGGACTAGAGGGGACCCAGTACTTC.

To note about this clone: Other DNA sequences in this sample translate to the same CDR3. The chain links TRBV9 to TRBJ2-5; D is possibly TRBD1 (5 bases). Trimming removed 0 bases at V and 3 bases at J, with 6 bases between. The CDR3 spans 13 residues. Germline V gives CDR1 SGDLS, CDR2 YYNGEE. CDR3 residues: CASSVGQKETQYF. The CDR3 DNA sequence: TGTGCCAGCAGCGTAGGACAGAAAGAGACCCAGTACTTC.

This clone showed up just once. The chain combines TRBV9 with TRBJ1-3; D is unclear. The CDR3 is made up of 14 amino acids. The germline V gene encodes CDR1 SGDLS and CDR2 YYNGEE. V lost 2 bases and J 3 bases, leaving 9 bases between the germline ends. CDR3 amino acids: CASSVNSHGNTIYF. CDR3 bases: TGTGCCAGCAGCGTCAACAGTCATGGAAACACCATATATTTT.

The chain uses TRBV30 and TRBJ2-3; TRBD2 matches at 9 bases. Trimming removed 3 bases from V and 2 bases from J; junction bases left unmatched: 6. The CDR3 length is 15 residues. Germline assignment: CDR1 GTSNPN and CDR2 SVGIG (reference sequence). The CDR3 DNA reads TGTGCCTGGAGAGGGTCTAGCGGGGCCACAGATACGCAGTATTTT. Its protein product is CAWRGSSGATDTQYF.

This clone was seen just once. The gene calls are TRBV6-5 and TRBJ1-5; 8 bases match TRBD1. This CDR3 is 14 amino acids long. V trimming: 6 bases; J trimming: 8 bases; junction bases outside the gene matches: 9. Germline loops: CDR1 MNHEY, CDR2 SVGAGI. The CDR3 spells CASRTSGGWEPQHF. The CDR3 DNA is TGTGCCAGCAGGACTTCAGGGGGCTGGGAGCCCCAGCATTTT.

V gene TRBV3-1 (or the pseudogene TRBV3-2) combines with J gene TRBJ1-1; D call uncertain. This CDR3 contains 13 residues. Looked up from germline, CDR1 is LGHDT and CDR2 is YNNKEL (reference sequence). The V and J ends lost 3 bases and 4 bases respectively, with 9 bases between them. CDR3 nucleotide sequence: TGTGCCAGCAGCCATGGCCAGTTCACTGAAGCTTTCTTT. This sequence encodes CASSHGQFTEAFF.

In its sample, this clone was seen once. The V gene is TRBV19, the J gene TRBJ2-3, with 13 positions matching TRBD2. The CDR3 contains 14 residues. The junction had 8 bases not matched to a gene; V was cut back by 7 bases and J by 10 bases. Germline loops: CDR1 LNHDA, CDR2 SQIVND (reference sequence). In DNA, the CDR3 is TGTGCCAGTACTACTAGCGGGGGGGCGGTTCCGCAGTATTTT. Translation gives CASTTSGGAVPQYF. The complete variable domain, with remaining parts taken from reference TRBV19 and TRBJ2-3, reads DGGITQSPKYLFRKEGQNVTLSCEQNLNHDAMYWYRQDPGQGLRLIYYSQIVNDFQKGDIAEGYSVSREKKESFPLTVTSAQKNPTAFYLCASTTSGGAVPQYFGPGTRLTVL.

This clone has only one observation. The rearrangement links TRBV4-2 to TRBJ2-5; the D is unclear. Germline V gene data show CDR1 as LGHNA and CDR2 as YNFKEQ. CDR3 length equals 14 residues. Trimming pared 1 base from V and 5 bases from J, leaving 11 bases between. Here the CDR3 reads CASSQASSAETQYF. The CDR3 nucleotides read TGTGCCAGCAGCCAAGCTTCCAGCGCTGAGACCCAGTACTTC.

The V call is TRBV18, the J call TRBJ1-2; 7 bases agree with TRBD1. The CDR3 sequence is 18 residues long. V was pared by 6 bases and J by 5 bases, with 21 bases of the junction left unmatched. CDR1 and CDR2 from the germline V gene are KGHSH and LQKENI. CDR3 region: CASSPRTGGISKNYGYTF. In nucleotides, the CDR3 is TGTGCCAGCTCCCCCAGGACAGGAGGAATATCGAAAAATTATGGCTACACCTTC.

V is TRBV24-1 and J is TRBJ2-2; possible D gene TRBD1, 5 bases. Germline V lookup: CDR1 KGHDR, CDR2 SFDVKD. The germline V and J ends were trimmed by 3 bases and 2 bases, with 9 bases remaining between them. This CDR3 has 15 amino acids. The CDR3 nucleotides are TGTGCCACCAGTGATACCCAGGGAAACACCGGGGAGCTGTTTTTT. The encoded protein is CATSDTQGNTGELFF.

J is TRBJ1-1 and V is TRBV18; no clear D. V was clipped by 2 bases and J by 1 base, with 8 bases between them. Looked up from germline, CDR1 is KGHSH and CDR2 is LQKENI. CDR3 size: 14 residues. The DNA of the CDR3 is TGTGCCAGCTCACCAATAGCGGAGAACACTGAAGCTTTCTTT. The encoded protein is CASSPIAENTEAFF.

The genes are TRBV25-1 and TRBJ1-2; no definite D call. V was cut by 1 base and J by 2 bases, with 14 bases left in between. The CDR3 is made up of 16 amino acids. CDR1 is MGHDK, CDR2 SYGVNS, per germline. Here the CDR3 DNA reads TGTGCCAGCAGTGAATTCAGAGGGCCCCTGAACTATGGCTACACCTTC. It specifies CASSEFRGPLNYGYTF.

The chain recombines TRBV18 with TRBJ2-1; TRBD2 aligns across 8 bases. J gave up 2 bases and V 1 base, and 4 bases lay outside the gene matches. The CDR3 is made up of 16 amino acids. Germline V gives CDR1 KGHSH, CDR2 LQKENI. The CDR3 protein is CASSPQLAGTYNEQFF. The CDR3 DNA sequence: TGTGCCAGCTCACCACAATTAGCGGGGACCTACAATGAGCAGTTCTTC.

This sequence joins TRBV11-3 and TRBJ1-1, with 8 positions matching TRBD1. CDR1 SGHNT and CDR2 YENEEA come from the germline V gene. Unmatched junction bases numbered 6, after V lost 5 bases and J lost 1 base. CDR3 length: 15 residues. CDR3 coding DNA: TGTGCCAGCAGCGTATATGGACAGGGGAACACTGAAGCTTTCTTT. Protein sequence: CASSVYGQGNTEAFF. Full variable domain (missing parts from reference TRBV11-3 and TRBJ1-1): EAGVVQSPRYKIIEKKQPVAFWCNPISGHNTLYWYLQNLGQGPELLIRYENEEAVDDSQLPKDRFSAERLKGVDSTLKIQPAELGDSAVYLCASSVYGQGNTEAFFGQGTRLTVV.

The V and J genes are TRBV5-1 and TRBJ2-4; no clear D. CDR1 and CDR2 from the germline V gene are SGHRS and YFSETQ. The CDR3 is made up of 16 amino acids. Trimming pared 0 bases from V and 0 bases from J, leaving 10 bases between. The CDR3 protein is CASSLEASLAKNIQYF. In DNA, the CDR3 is TGCGCCAGCAGCTTGGAGGCCTCGCTAGCCAAAAACATTCAGTACTTC.

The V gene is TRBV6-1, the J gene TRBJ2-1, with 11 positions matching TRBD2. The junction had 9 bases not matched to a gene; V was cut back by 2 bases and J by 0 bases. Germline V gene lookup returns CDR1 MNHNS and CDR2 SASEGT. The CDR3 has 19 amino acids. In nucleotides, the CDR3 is TGTGCCAGCAGTGAACTGCTAGCGGGGGGTATTAGCTCCTACAATGAGCAGTTCTTC. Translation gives CASSELLAGGISSYNEQFF.

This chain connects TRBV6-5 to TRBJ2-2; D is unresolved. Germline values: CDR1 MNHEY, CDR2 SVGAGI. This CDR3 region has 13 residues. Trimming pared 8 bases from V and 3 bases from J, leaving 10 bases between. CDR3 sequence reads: CASALIYTGELFF. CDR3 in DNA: TGTGCCAGCGCTCTTATCTACACCGGGGAGCTGTTTTTT.